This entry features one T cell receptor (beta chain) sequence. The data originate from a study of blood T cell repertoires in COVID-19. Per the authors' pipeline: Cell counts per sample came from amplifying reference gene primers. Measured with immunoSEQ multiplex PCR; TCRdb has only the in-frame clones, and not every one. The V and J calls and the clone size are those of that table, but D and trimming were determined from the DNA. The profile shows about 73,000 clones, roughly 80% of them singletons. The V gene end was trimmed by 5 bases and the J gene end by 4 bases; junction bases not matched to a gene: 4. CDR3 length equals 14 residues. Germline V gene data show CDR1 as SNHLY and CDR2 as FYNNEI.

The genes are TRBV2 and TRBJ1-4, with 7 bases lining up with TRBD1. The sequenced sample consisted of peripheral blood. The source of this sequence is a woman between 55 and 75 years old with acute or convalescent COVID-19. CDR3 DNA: TGTGCCAGCAGTTCTCGGGACAGTAATGAAAAACTGTTTTTT. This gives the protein CASSSRDSNEKLFF.